The next 9 T cell receptor beta chains were all read from a single sample in a study of CD8+CD57+ T cells in acquired aplastic anemia. Profiling of TCR beta VDJ combinations and CDR3 sequences used genomic DNA as template. Via MiXCR, TCRdb re-called the reads, giving one row per CDR3 protein. Of 220,000 or so distinct CDR3 sequences in the sample, more than 55% were seen once. All sequencing subjects had displayed CD8+CD57+ cell expansion on flow cytometry. Sequencing input: sorted CD4+, CD8+, or CD8+CD57+ T cells (not recorded which) from PBMCs. The receptors originated from a human donor with aplastic anemia.

This clonotype was detected a few times. The chain has TRBV7-6 and TRBJ1-6, with a possible D match to TRBD1 (5 bases). Germline V CDR1 and CDR2: SGHVS, FNYEAQ. The CDR3 totals 16 residues. With 2 bases removed from V and 6 bases from J, the gap between germline ends came to 14 bases. CDR3 region: CASSLRADQGNSPLHF. The CDR3 nucleotides are TGTGCCAGCAGCTTACGGGCAGACCAGGGTAATTCACCCCTCCACTTT.

J is TRBJ1-5 and V is TRBV19; D unclear. This CDR3 comprises 15 residues. Trimming pared 4 bases from V and 4 bases from J, leaving 14 bases between. Germline V gene sequence: CDR1 LNHDA, CDR2 SQIVND (reference sequence). CDR3 DNA sequence: TGTGCCAGTAGTAGTGGTTCAGGAGGGAATCAGCCCCAGCATTTT. This gives the protein CASSSGSGGNQPQHF.

V and J are TRBV7-9 and TRBJ2-6; the D gene could be TRBD1 or TRBD2 (6 bases each). Germline CDR1 reads SEHNR; CDR2 reads FQNEAQ (reference sequence). Deletions cut 5 bases from V and 10 bases from J, with 15 bases between. This CDR3 is built from 14 residues. Here the CDR3 DNA reads TGTGCCAGCAGCCAAGTAGAGGGGGGTAACGTCCTGACTTTC. Translation gives CASSQVEGGNVLTF.

The chain recombines TRBV5-1 with TRBJ2-2, with TRBD2 matching over 8 bases. The CDR3 sequence is 16 residues long. CDR1 SGHRS and CDR2 YFSETQ come from the germline V gene. Trimming took 3 bases from V and 2 from J; bases not matched to a gene: 6. CDR3 nucleotide sequence: TGCGCCAGCAGCTCCGGGGGGGGGGTCAACACCGGGGAGCTGTTTTTT. Protein sequence: CASSSGGGVNTGELFF.

The rearrangement links TRBV15 to TRBJ1-4; D is perhaps TRBD1 (5 bases). Germline assignment: CDR1 LNHNV and CDR2 YYDKDF (reference sequence). CDR3 length: 15 residues. V was trimmed by 1 base and J by 3 bases, leaving 9 bases between them. The CDR3 sequence is CATSRVRDPNEKLFF. The CDR3 DNA reads TGTGCCACCAGCAGAGTCCGGGACCCTAATGAAAAACTGTTTTTT.

The table lists this clonotype with a count of one. The chain uses TRBV20-1 and TRBJ2-5, with 10 bases that match TRBD2. The ends lost 3 bases at V and 4 bases at J; junction bases unmatched: 11. This CDR3 comprises 16 residues. Per germline, CDR1 DFQATT and CDR2 SNEGSKA (reference sequence). The CDR3 DNA follows: TGCAGTGCTAGCCCCGGACTAGCGGTAGGGGCAGAGACCCAGTACTTC. This codes for CSASPGLAVGAETQYF.

V is TRBV15 and J is TRBJ1-5; TRBD1 matches 7 bases. This CDR3 is built from 16 residues. Germline V gene lookup returns CDR1 LNHNV and CDR2 YYDKDF (reference sequence). V lost 0 bases, J lost 6 bases, and 8 bases stayed unmatched. This CDR3 is CATSRDSGTVGQPQHF. In DNA, the CDR3 is TGTGCCACCAGCAGAGATTCCGGGACAGTCGGTCAGCCCCAGCATTTT.

This clonotype came up a few times. This chain uses TRBV2 with TRBJ1-2, with D maybe TRBD1 (6 bases). This CDR3 comprises 13 residues. Germline values: CDR1 SNHLY, CDR2 FYNNEI. Trimming shortened V by 6 bases and J by 4 bases, and 12 bases separated the two germline ends. The CDR3 bases are TGTGCCAGCAGGCCACAGGGAGGCTATGGCTACACCTTC. It translates to CASRPQGGYGYTF.

This clonotype turned up a few times. This chain uses TRBV14 with TRBJ2-7; 7 positions match TRBD1. The V gene's germline CDR1 is SGHDN and CDR2 FVKESK. This CDR3 has 16 residues. V shed 4 bases, J shed 0 bases, and the junction held 9 bases outside the gene matches. CDR3: CASSLAGTAFSYEQYF. The CDR3 nucleotides are TGTGCCAGCAGCCTCGCCGGGACAGCATTCTCCTACGAGCAGTACTTC.